A single sample is the source of the 8 T cell receptor beta chains below, sequenced in a study of beta chain features in type 1 diabetes (dated by TCRdb to the late 2010s). The library came from the immunoSEQ multiplex PCR assay. The entire amount of isolated RNA was reverse transcribed using the High Capacity cDNA Reverse Transcription Kit, so the sequenced TCRB transcripts were expressed ones. The clones in this table, taken by TCRdb from immuneACCESS, are in-frame only. Not every clone is retained; where verified, under half of the shortfall comes from an unresolved V gene, and the cause of the rest is unknown. The sample table shows 150,000 to 160,000 clones, and more than 9.5% are seen once. The top ten hold over 2% of the sample. The sequenced sample consisted of central memory CD4+ T cells from blood. These TCRs come from a man younger than 35 in good health.

This clone came up many times. The chain joins TRBV4-2 to TRBJ2-7; the D gene is possibly TRBD2 (6 bases). Trimming left V 1 base short and J 2 bases short, with 6 bases between. CDR1 and CDR2 from the germline V gene are LGHNA and YNFKEQ. CDR3 length: 13 residues. The CDR3 spells CASSQGTTYEQYF. As DNA, the CDR3 is TGTGCCAGCAGCCAAGGGACTACCTACGAGCAGTACTTC.

This clone was counted between two and nine times. The chain combines TRBV29-1 with TRBJ1-2, with a tentative D call TRBD1 (5 bases). Trimming took off 6 bases at V and 6 bases at J, with 20 bases between the two ends. The CDR3 is made up of 14 amino acids. From germline, CDR1 is SQVTM and CDR2 ANQGSEA. Here the CDR3 DNA reads TGCAGCGTGCCCAAACGGTTGGGGCCGCATGGCTACACCTTC. It encodes CSVPKRLGPHGYTF.

The chain joins TRBV28 to TRBJ2-1; D might be TRBD1 or TRBD2, each matching 6 bases. The CDR3 runs 14 residues. Trimming pared 7 bases from V and 6 bases from J, leaving 16 bases between. Germline V gene sequence: CDR1 MDHEN, CDR2 SYDVKM. The CDR3: CASTPPGARNEQFF. The CDR3 nucleotides are TGTGCCAGCACCCCACCGGGGGCCCGCAATGAGCAGTTCTTC.

This chain uses TRBV9 with TRBJ2-7; 7 bases match TRBD2. This CDR3 is built from 16 residues. After removal of 0 bases from V and 0 bases from J, the junction contained 6 bases not matched to a gene. CDR1 and CDR2 (germline): SGDLS, YYNGEE. CDR3 sequence (DNA): TGTGCCAGCAGCGTAGCCGGGCGGGGGAGCTCCTACGAGCAGTACTTC. Encoded protein: CASSVAGRGSSYEQYF.

The J gene is TRBJ2-7, the V gene TRBV29-1, with 10 bases fitting TRBD2. CDR3 length equals 12 residues. Trimming cost V 3 bases and J 6 bases; bases outside gene matches: 2. Looked up from germline, CDR1 is SQVTM and CDR2 is ANQGSEA. CDR3 protein: CSVDASGSEQYF. The CDR3 DNA sequence: TGCAGCGTTGACGCTAGCGGGAGCGAGCAGTACTTC.

This clone appeared many times. The chain joins TRBV18 to TRBJ1-5, with 7 bases identical to TRBD1. Trimming at V came to 3 bases and at J to 7 bases, leaving 9 bases not matched to a gene. Germline values: CDR1 KGHSH, CDR2 LQKENI. This CDR3 spans 15 amino acids. The chain's CDR3 is CASSPGAQGKQPQHF. In DNA, the CDR3 is TGTGCCAGCTCACCCGGGGCACAGGGGAAGCAGCCCCAGCATTTT.

The gene calls are TRBV9 and TRBJ1-6, with D possibly matching TRBD1 (5 bases). The CDR3 length is 14 residues. Germline lookup yields CDR1 SGDLS and CDR2 YYNGEE. Trimming took off 4 bases at V and 10 bases at J, with 15 bases between the two ends. CDR3 amino acids: CASSPGGVVSPLHF. CDR3 in DNA: TGTGCCAGCAGCCCCGGGGGGGTAGTGTCACCCCTCCACTTT.

The CDR3 is CASSPRAGAMGGYTF. For the CDR3, the DNA is TGTGCCAGCAGTCCCCGCGCGGGGGCGATGGGCGGCTACACCTTC. This chain uses TRBV25-1 with TRBJ1-2; D is perhaps TRBD1 (6 bases). V lost 5 bases, J lost 8 bases, and 21 bases lay in between. CDR3 size: 15 residues. The V gene's germline CDR1 is MGHDK and CDR2 SYGVNS.